This TCR beta chain was recovered during a study of CD8 T cells in ankylosing spondylitis. General observations from the study: Made up of 7 to 9 highly homologous variants, a TCR beta motif appeared characteristic of ankylosing spondylitis blood. Disease-linked clones were reportedly significantly enriched in matched ankylosing spondylitis synovial fluid. Disease-linked clones bore a CD8+ phenotype, appearing relatively rarely in peripheral blood. Previous work reported some of these motif variants in the synovial fluid and blood of reactive arthritis.

This clonotype was seen ten or more times. The antigen remains undetermined. V was trimmed by 3 bases and J by 4 bases, leaving 19 bases between them. The CDR3 runs to 16 residues. Germline loops: CDR1 SQVTM, CDR2 ANQGSEA. It was by quantitative 5'-RACE with molecular barcodes that TCR beta libraries were made. TCRdb analysed the 5' RACE reads with MiXCR anew, one entry per CDR3 protein. The table includes a few hundred thousand distinct CDR3 sequences, roughly 13% detected once. Sequencing was done on a sample of blood, either unsorted or a sorted T cell fraction (not recorded which). This TCR was recovered from a male donor with ankylosing spondylitis. This rearrangement joins TRBV29-1 to TRBJ2-1; D is unclear. CDR3 nucleotides: TGCAGCGTTGATGGTAGTTCCGCCAGCTTTTACAATGAGCAGTTCTTC. Encoded protein: CSVDGSSASFYNEQFF.